These 6 T cell receptor beta chains came from one sample sequenced in a study of shared clonotypes between healthy human individuals. Here immunoSEQ multiplex PCR was the method, and the copy in TCRdb shows in-frame clones only, minus some. The sample lists around 2.3 million clones, approximately 96% occurring once. The sample comprised naive CD4+ T cells sorted from blood. This sample's subset: CD45RA+ positively selected. These receptors were collected from a man between 18 and 29 years old in good health.

The genes are TRBV30 and TRBJ2-7; possibly TRBD2 for D (6 bases). This CDR3 spans 17 amino acids. With 6 bases removed from V and 0 bases from J, the gap between germline ends came to 24 bases. CDR1 and CDR2 from the germline V gene are GTSNPN and SVGIG (reference sequence). The CDR3 DNA reads TGTGCCTGTAATCCCCGAGGGGACTCCCCACGCTCCTACGAGCAGTACTTC. Its translation is CACNPRGDSPRSYEQYF.

The V call is TRBV10-2, the J call TRBJ1-5; the D is unclear. V was trimmed by 4 bases and J by 7 bases, leaving 11 bases between them. The CDR3 sequence is 13 residues long. Per the germline V gene, CDR1 is WSHSY and CDR2 is SAAADI. CDR3 sequence reads: CASSAALGQPQHF. The CDR3 DNA reads TGCGCCAGCAGTGCCGCCCTGGGGCAGCCCCAGCATTTT.

Concerning this clone itself: Other DNA sequences in the same sample also yield this CDR3. The chain employs TRBV11-2 and TRBJ2-7; D is possibly TRBD1 or TRBD2 (5 bases each). From germline, CDR1 is SGHAT and CDR2 FQNNGV. This CDR3 contains 13 residues. V gave up 0 bases and J gave up 5 bases, with 8 bases separating them. For the CDR3, the DNA is TGTGCCAGCAGCTTAGATCGGGGCCACGAGCAGTACTTC. Translation: CASSLDRGHEQYF.

The V gene is TRBV19, the J gene TRBJ1-4; the D gene is possibly TRBD1 (6 bases). Germline V gene sequence: CDR1 LNHDA, CDR2 SQIVND (reference sequence). The CDR3 is 19 residues long. Trimming left V 6 bases short and J 0 bases short, with 23 bases between. The chain's CDR3 is CASRIGVGHPFATNEKLFF. In DNA, the CDR3 is TGTGCCAGTAGGATTGGAGTGGGACACCCTTTTGCAACTAATGAAAAACTGTTTTTT.

The rearrangement joins TRBV7-9 to TRBJ1-5; 8 bases match TRBD1. V shed 3 bases, J shed 5 bases, and the junction held 9 bases outside the gene matches. This CDR3 has 16 amino acids. From germline, CDR1 is SEHNR and CDR2 FQNEAQ (reference sequence). The CDR3 reads CASSFSMTGVHQPQHF. For the CDR3, the DNA is TGTGCCAGCAGCTTTAGTATGACAGGGGTTCATCAGCCCCAGCATTTT.

CDR3 coding DNA: TGTGCTAGTGGTGGAGTTCCGGATAAAAATTCACCCCTCCACTTT. This sequence encodes CASGGVPDKNSPLHF. The genes are TRBV12-5 and TRBJ1-6; D is unclear. Germline V gene data show CDR1 as LGHNT and CDR2 as FRNRAP. The CDR3 sequence is 15 residues long. The V end lost 5 bases, the J end lost 7 bases, and 15 bases lay between the germline ends.